This T cell receptor beta chain comes out of a study of beta chain features in type 1 diabetes. This clone has only a few counts. The antigen remains undetermined. TCRB transcripts that were expressed got sequenced, as all of the isolated RNA had been reverse transcribed. Some clones are missing from TCRdb's copy, which holds only in-frame ones; the method was immunoSEQ multiplex PCR. Altogether a few hundred thousand clones are present, more than 13% being singletons, with the ten largest covering under 0.02%. Germline CDR1 is SGHDN and CDR2 is FVKESK. The CDR3 totals 13 residues. The V gene lost 3 bases and the J gene lost 2 bases, with 5 bases spanning the gap. Study-level results: Compared to healthy donors, patients appeared to have naive, central memory and Treg TCRB repertoires that were more alike.

Sequencing used naive CD4+ T cells from blood. This receptor was obtained from a woman younger than 35 in good health. The chain uses TRBV14 and TRBJ2-1; D not certain. As DNA, the CDR3 is TGTGCCAGCAGCCAGGGCCCCTACAATGAGCAGTTCTTC. Translation gives CASSQGPYNEQFF.